One sample yielded the 8 T cell receptor beta chains listed below, sequenced in a study of OX40 agonist ivuxolimab in advanced cancers. The protocol used for the library was the immunoSEQ multiplex PCR assay. TCRdb mirrors the immuneACCESS table, restricted to in-frame sequences. Some clones are absent from its copies; in checked studies, under half trace to an unresolved V gene, and the reason for the others is unknown. Across this sample there are about 70,000 clones, with roughly 89% seen only once. Roughly 1% of the sample belongs to the ten largest clones. The material was CD4+ or CD8+ T cells sorted from blood, obtained in a trial of the OX40 agonist ivuxolimab. The receptors here all came from an adult with an advanced solid tumor such as melanoma, head and neck, liver or kidney cancer.

The chain has TRBV6-6 and TRBJ1-4, with no clear D. Germline V gene data show CDR1 as MNHNY and CDR2 as SVGAGI (reference sequence). This CDR3 comprises 13 residues. V lost 4 bases and J lost 8, with 11 bases in between. CDR3 sequence: CASSSQPREKLFF. DNA of the CDR3: TGTGCCAGCAGTTCCCAACCCCGGGAAAAACTGTTTTTT.

This clone has only a few counts. The chain recombines TRBV30 with TRBJ1-2, with D possibly matching TRBD1 (5 bases). Germline V gives CDR1 GTSNPN, CDR2 SVGIG (reference sequence). The CDR3 length is 13 residues. Trimming shortened V by 2 bases and J by 8 bases, and 15 bases separated the two germline ends. The CDR3 region has the DNA TGTGCCTGGAGTCACGGGGGACCTATGGGCTACACCTTC. Amino acid sequence: CAWSHGGPMGYTF.

The gene calls are TRBV29-1 and TRBJ1-1; D is uncertain. CDR3 size: 12 residues. CDR1 and CDR2 from the germline V gene are SQVTM and ANQGSEA. The V end lost 7 bases, the J end lost 2 bases, and 11 bases lay between the germline ends. Written as DNA, the CDR3 is TGCAGCGCTGGGAGAGGAAACACTGAAGCTTTCTTT. This encodes CSAGRGNTEAFF.

This sequence joins TRBV5-1 and TRBJ2-1, with 8 bases lining up with TRBD2. This CDR3 is built from 14 residues. J was trimmed by 7 bases and V by 3 bases; bases with no gene match: 6. The germline V gene encodes CDR1 SGHRS and CDR2 YFSETQ. The CDR3 region has the DNA TGCGCCAGCAGCTCCACGGGAGGGTCGAATGAGCAGTTCTTC. As protein: CASSSTGGSNEQFF.

The V and J genes are TRBV5-1 and TRBJ1-1; 10 bases match TRBD1. J was trimmed by 4 bases and V by 0 bases; bases with no gene match: 3. Germline CDR1 and CDR2: SGHRS and YFSETQ. The length of the CDR3 is 15 residues. The CDR3 region is CASSLGGTGATEAFF. The DNA for the CDR3 is TGCGCCAGCAGCTTGGGAGGGACAGGGGCCACTGAAGCTTTCTTT.

The rearrangement links TRBV27 to TRBJ1-1; D not certain. From germline, CDR1 is MNHEY and CDR2 SMNVEV (reference sequence). The CDR3 consists of 16 residues. V shed 1 base and J shed 0 bases, with 12 bases lying between them. The CDR3 sequence: CASSLFLGSMNTEAFF. The CDR3 DNA is TGTGCCAGCAGTTTATTCTTAGGGAGTATGAACACTGAAGCTTTCTTT.

V and J are TRBV5-4 and TRBJ1-4; no firm D call. The CDR3 runs 13 residues. Trimming left V 4 bases short and J 0 bases short, with 4 bases between. Germline assignment: CDR1 SGHNT and CDR2 YYREEE (reference sequence). The CDR3 reads CASSAATNEKLFF. The CDR3 bases are TGTGCCAGCAGCGCCGCAACTAATGAAAAACTGTTTTTT.

V and J are TRBV18 and TRBJ1-4, with a tentative D call TRBD1 (6 bases). Trimming stripped 6 bases from V and 7 bases from J, with 15 bases between. From germline, CDR1 is KGHSH and CDR2 LQKENI. The CDR3 runs 14 residues. In DNA, the CDR3 is TGTGCCAGCTCCCCGGGACATACAACTGAAAAACTGTTTTTT. Protein product: CASSPGHTTEKLFF.